The present T cell receptor beta chain was sequenced within a study of CD8 T cell repertoires and HIV-1 epitope variants. Looking at the study overall: T cells were stimulated with Twenty-five Gag and Nef peptides separately.

The table came from immunoSEQ multiplex PCR; TCRdb's copy has only in-frame clones and leaves some out. The repertoire holds about 90,000 clones, with 70% to 75% as singletons. CDR1 and CDR2 (germline): SGHRS, YFSETQ. This CDR3 has 15 amino acids. Unmatched junction bases numbered 15, after V lost 4 bases and J lost 12 bases. The receptor's source is a male donor with HIV. The chain employs TRBV5-1 and TRBJ2-1, with 8 bases that match TRBD1. Material for sequencing was uncultured baseline CD8+ T cells from peripheral blood mononuclear cells (PBMCs). The CDR3 is CASSVYGQGLKGQFF. CDR3 coding DNA: TGCGCCAGCAGCGTATACGGACAGGGCCTAAAGGGGCAGTTCTTC.